This is a list of T cell receptor beta chains from one sample in a study of OX40 agonist ivuxolimab in advanced cancers. Assay used: immunoSEQ multiplex PCR; TCRdb lists only in-frame clones, some missing. The repertoire has some 80,000 clones, roughly 84% of them found once; the top ten carry approximately 0.67%. The material sequenced was CD4+ or CD8+ T cells sorted from blood, taken in a trial of the OX40 agonist ivuxolimab. All receptors derive from an adult with an advanced solid tumor such as melanoma, head and neck, liver or kidney cancer. The CDR3 runs from the conserved cysteine through the conserved F or W. A D gene is named only where the DNA matches it firmly. The listing skips clone size in some rows; elsewhere it reads once, few, many or a size class.

d_gene	v_gene	abundance	j_gene	CDR3aa	CDR3nt
.	TRBV7-2	.	TRBJ1-5	CASSLGSINQPQHF	TGTGCCAGCAGCTTAGGCAGTATCAATCAGCCCCAGCATTTT
TRBD1	TRBV7-9	.	TRBJ1-2	CASRSIQGAAWGYTF	TGTGCCAGCAGATCGATACAGGGGGCAGCGTGGGGCTACACCTTC
.	TRBV10-3	.	TRBJ2-1	CAIRGVTSSYNEQFF	TGTGCCATCAGGGGGGTAACCAGCTCCTACAATGAGCAGTTCTTC
.	TRBV30	.	TRBJ1-2	CAWRNTTNYGYTF	TGTGCCTGGAGAAACACCACTAACTATGGCTACACCTTC
TRBD1	TRBV5-1	once	TRBJ1-3	CASSSSGTGGNTIYF	TGCGCCAGCAGCTCGTCCGGGACAGGGGGAAACACCATATATTTT
.	TRBV6-1	.	TRBJ1-1	CASSEVSEAFF	TGTGCCAGCAGTGAAGTTAGTGAAGCTTTCTTT
.	TRBV5-4	.	TRBJ1-2	CASSHRGQSYGYTF	TGTGCCAGCAGCCACCGGGGGCAGAGTTATGGCTACACCTTC
TRBD1	TRBV30	once	TRBJ2-7	CAWSQDRGPYEQYF	TGTGCCTGGAGCCAGGACAGGGGACCCTACGAGCAGTACTTC
.	TRBV9	once	TRBJ1-6	CASSSDSPLDNSPLHF	TGTGCCAGCAGCTCTGACTCTCCCCTGGATAATTCACCCCTCCACTTT
.	TRBV30	.	TRBJ2-5	CAWSVVVQETQYF	TGTGCCTGGAGTGTAGTCGTCCAAGAGACCCAGTACTTC
.	TRBV30	.	TRBJ1-5	CAWGRESIQPQHF	TGTGCCTGGGGTAGGGAGTCAATCCAGCCCCAGCATTTT
TRBD1	TRBV9	.	TRBJ1-2	CASSTRQGASYGYTF	TGTGCCAGCAGCACCCGACAGGGGGCAAGTTATGGCTACACCTTC
.	TRBV4-3	.	TRBJ1-2	CASSQDTGPSNYGYTF	TGCGCCAGCAGCCAAGACACCGGCCCTTCCAACTATGGCTACACCTTC
TRBD1	TRBV25-1	.	TRBJ2-5	CARRYTGQPQETQYF	TGTGCCAGAAGGTATACGGGACAGCCGCAAGAGACCCAGTACTTC
.	TRBV11-2	.	TRBJ1-2	CASSSYGQFYGYTF	TGTGCCAGCTCATCATACGGACAGTTCTATGGCTACACCTTC
.	TRBV5-4	.	TRBJ2-6	CASSLAGGRGANVLTF	TGTGCCAGCAGCTTGGCGGGGGGCAGGGGGGCCAACGTCCTGACTTTC
.	TRBV5-4	.	TRBJ2-4	CASSLDRRLLDIQYF	TGTGCCAGCAGCTTAGACAGGAGGTTATTGGACATTCAGTACTTC
TRBD2	TRBV5-1	.	TRBJ2-3	CASSQLAGRVADTQYF	TGCGCCAGCAGCCAACTAGCGGGGAGGGTGGCAGATACGCAGTATTTT
.	TRBV29-1	.	TRBJ1-1	CSVDRGGGTEAFF	TGCAGCGTTGACCGGGGCGGCGGCACTGAAGCTTTCTTT
TRBD2	TRBV5-6	.	TRBJ2-1	CASSGTSGSRYNEQFF	TGTGCCAGCTCCGGGACTAGCGGGAGTCGGTACAATGAGCAGTTCTTC
.	TRBV11-2	.	TRBJ1-1	CASTPYGLNTEAFF	TGTGCCAGCACCCCTTACGGGTTGAACACTGAAGCTTTCTTT
.	TRBV7-7	.	TRBJ2-5	CASSLVEGSETQYF	TGTGCTAGCAGCTTAGTAGAAGGGTCGGAGACCCAGTACTTC
.	TRBV5-1	.	TRBJ2-7	CASSYLDEQYF	TGCGCCAGCAGCTACCTCGACGAGCAGTACTTC
.	TRBV18	.	TRBJ2-7	CASSFGSGASYEQYF	TGTGCCAGCTCTTTTGGCTCGGGGGCCTCCTACGAGCAGTACTTC
TRBD1	TRBV6-5	.	TRBJ1-1	CASSYSNRGSTEAFF	TGTGCCAGCAGTTACTCGAACAGGGGGAGTACTGAAGCTTTCTTT
.	TRBV4-1	few	TRBJ1-1	CASSPEFRGAEAFF	TGCGCCAGCAGCCCCGAATTCCGGGGGGCTGAAGCTTTCTTT
.	TRBV6-5	.	TRBJ2-2	CASSYVRGQAELFF	TGTGCCAGCAGTTACGTGAGGGGTCAGGCGGAGCTGTTTTTT
.	TRBV7-2	.	TRBJ2-1	CASSLGAERDNEQFF	TGTGCCAGCAGCTTAGGTGCGGAACGGGACAATGAGCAGTTCTTC
.	TRBV19	.	TRBJ2-5	CASSIDTQETQYF	TGTGCCAGTAGTATAGATACGCAAGAGACCCAGTACTTC
TRBD1	TRBV10-1	few	TRBJ1-4	CASSESRIGTELFF	TGCGCCAGCAGTGAGTCCAGGATTGGGACAGAACTGTTTTTT
.	TRBV7-2	.	TRBJ2-3	CASSLGPSSTDTQYF	TGTGCCAGCAGCTTGGGACCGAGTAGCACAGATACGCAGTATTTT
TRBD2	TRBV6-1	.	TRBJ2-1	CASSEITSGRNEQFF	TGTGCCAGCAGTGAAATAACTAGCGGGAGAAATGAGCAGTTCTTC
TRBD2	TRBV5-1	.	TRBJ2-7	CASSSVSGTSNEQYF	TGCGCCAGCAGCTCGGTAAGCGGGACTAGTAACGAGCAGTACTTC